The 32 T cell receptor beta chains listed next were all sequenced from one sample in a study of breast tumors, draining lymph nodes, adjacent tissues. Each CDR3 protein is one row after TCRdb ran MiXCR on the multiplex PCR reads. This sample has some 47,000 distinct CDR3 sequences, with under 50% found just once. Sequencing input: breast tumor tissue. Receptors were obtained from a female donor with breast cancer. Some clones in this sample may be carry-over from other donors' samples.

This clonotype occurred many times. The chain carries TRBV20-1 and TRBJ2-7, with 8 bases that match TRBD2. J gave up 3 bases and V 6 bases, and 7 bases lay outside the gene matches. Germline V gene sequence: CDR1 DFQATT, CDR2 SNEGSKA (reference sequence). This CDR3 has 13 residues. This CDR3 is CSAPGSGVYEQYF. The DNA for the CDR3 is TGCAGTGCCCCGGGTAGCGGGGTCTACGAGCAGTACTTC.

About this clonotype: The conserved final phenylalanine or tryptophan is absent from the CDR3, which likely points to a read error. V gene TRBV7-8 combines with J gene TRBJ2-2, with D perhaps TRBD2 (5 bases). The CDR3 is made up of 14 amino acids. The germline CDR1 and CDR2 sequences are SGHVS and FQNEAQ. Deletions cut 3 bases from V and 9 bases from J, with 14 bases between. CDR3 DNA sequence: TGTGCCAGCAGCTTTGAGGGAAATACCTGGGAGCTGTTTCTT. Protein: CASSFEGNTWELFL.

The genes are TRBV6-1 and TRBJ2-4; a possible D gene is TRBD1 (6 bases). Germline lookup yields CDR1 MNHNS and CDR2 SASEGT. Trimming took off 1 base at V and 7 bases at J, with 14 bases between the two ends. This CDR3 has 15 amino acids. CDR3 amino acids: CASSEVLTGTNIQYF. The CDR3 coding sequence is TGTGCCAGCAGTGAAGTCCTCACAGGGACCAACATTCAGTACTTC.

This clonotype has at least ten counts. The rearrangement joins TRBV7-3 to TRBJ2-3; D not certain. With 4 bases removed from V and 4 bases from J, the gap between germline ends came to 9 bases. Germline assignment: CDR1 SGHTA and CDR2 FQGTGA. The CDR3 extends over 13 amino acids. CDR3 in amino acids: CASSSQQSDTQYF. The DNA of the CDR3 is TGTGCCAGCAGCTCCCAACAGTCAGATACGCAGTATTTT.

This clonotype was counted between two and nine times. The rearrangement joins TRBV12-5 to TRBJ2-4; D may correspond to TRBD1 or TRBD2 (5 bases each). V lost 3 bases and J 8 bases, leaving 20 bases between the germline ends. CDR1 and CDR2 from the germline V gene are LGHNT and FRNRAP. The CDR3 spans 16 residues. The CDR3 sequence: CASGFVPAGWGYIQYF. The CDR3 bases are TGTGCTAGTGGTTTCGTGCCGGCCGGATGGGGGTACATTCAGTACTTC. The variable domain in full, completed from reference TRBV12-5 and TRBJ2-4, reads DARVTQTPRHKVTEMGQEVTMRCQPILGHNTVFWYRQTMMQGLELLAYFRNRAPLDDSGMPKDRFSAEMPDATLATLKIQPSEPRDSAVYFCASGFVPAGWGYIQYFGAGTRLSVL.

This clonotype has just a few counts. The chain employs TRBV6-2 or TRBV6-3 and TRBJ1-5; 8 bases are a match to TRBD1. Trimming took 6 bases from V and 6 from J; bases not matched to a gene: 16. CDR3 size: 17 residues. Per the germline V gene, CDR1 is MNHEY and CDR2 is SVGEGT. The CDR3 protein is CASSPETGQAASQPQHF. CDR3 bases: TGTGCCAGCAGCCCCGAAACGGGACAGGCGGCAAGTCAGCCCCAGCATTTT.

This clonotype was observed many times. V is TRBV15 and J is TRBJ2-7; tentative D call: TRBD2 (5 bases). This CDR3 has 13 residues. The V end lost 5 bases, the J end lost 4 bases, and 12 bases lay between the germline ends. Germline CDR1 is LNHNV and CDR2 is YYDKDF (reference sequence). The CDR3 coding sequence is TGTGCCACCAGCCTTAATCCGGGGTACGAGCAGTACTTC. Translated, it gives CATSLNPGYEQYF.

Only a few counts were recorded for this clonotype. One end of the junction fails to match germline, which may point to a read error. The rearrangement joins TRBV6-2 or TRBV6-3 to TRBJ2-1, with TRBD2 as a possible D gene (6 bases). The CDR3 covers 13 residues. Germline values: CDR1 MNHEY, CDR2 SVGEGT. The chain's CDR3 is CASSAPRGNGQFF. The DNA of the CDR3 is TGTGCCAGCAGTGCCCCGCGGGGAAATGGGCAGTTCTTC.

This clonotype was detected many times. V gene TRBV5-6 combines with J gene TRBJ1-2, with D perhaps matching TRBD1 (6 bases). The germline CDR1 and CDR2 sequences are SGHDT and YYEEEE. V lost 4 bases, J lost 7 bases, and 14 bases lay in between. The CDR3 is 13 amino acids. CDR3 sequence: CASSDGGGVGYTF. DNA for the CDR3: TGTGCCAGCAGCGATGGGGGCGGTGTTGGCTACACCTTC.

J is TRBJ2-3 and V is TRBV29-1; unclear D gene. Looked up from germline, CDR1 is SQVTM and CDR2 is ANQGSEA. The ends were cut back, 1 base at V and 4 bases at J, with 9 bases in the middle. The CDR3 has 13 amino acids. The CDR3 spells CSVEVGAPDTQYF. CDR3 coding DNA: TGCAGCGTTGAAGTCGGCGCCCCAGATACGCAGTATTTT.

This clonotype was counted ten times or more. CDR3 DNA sequence: TGTGCCAGCAGCCAAGGGACAGGGGCCACCTACGAGCAGTACTTC. This codes for CASSQGTGATYEQYF. The V gene is TRBV4-2, the J gene TRBJ2-7; TRBD1 matches at 9 bases. Germline CDR1 reads LGHNA; CDR2 reads YNFKEQ. The CDR3 is 15 residues long. V lost 1 base and J lost 2; bases outside the gene matches: 3.

At least ten counts were recorded for this clonotype. The chain recombines TRBV7-8 with TRBJ2-1, with D maybe TRBD1 (5 bases). The CDR3 runs 15 residues. The V gene's germline CDR1 is SGHVS and CDR2 FQNEAQ. Deletions cut 2 bases from V and 5 bases from J, with 13 bases between. The CDR3 sequence is CASSLFLGRNNEQFF. The CDR3 nucleotides read TGTGCCAGCAGCTTATTTCTGGGGCGAAACAATGAGCAGTTCTTC.

Concerning this clonotype itself: The conserved closing phenylalanine or tryptophan is absent in this CDR3, likely reflecting a read error. The rearrangement uses TRBV7-2 and TRBJ1-3; the D gene is possibly TRBD1 (5 bases). There are 14 residues in the CDR3. Germline V gives CDR1 SGHTA, CDR2 FQGNSA. CDR3 in amino acids: CASSLGGSGNTIYL. CDR3 coding DNA: TGTGCCAGCAGCTTAGGGGGCTCTGGGAACACCATATATCTT.

This clonotype appeared many times. This rearrangement joins TRBV6-5 to TRBJ2-2; TRBD1 matches at 8 bases. Germline loops: CDR1 MNHEY, CDR2 SVGAGI. CDR3 length: 17 residues. V shed 2 bases and J 5 bases; nucleotides not matched to a gene: 10. The CDR3 DNA is TGTGCCAGCAGTTACGAAAACAGGGGGGATTTGACCGGGGAGCTGTTTTTT. Translation: CASSYENRGDLTGELFF.

This clonotype was detected ten times or more. The chain joins TRBV14 to TRBJ2-1, with TRBD2 identical over 12 bases. Germline V gives CDR1 SGHDN, CDR2 FVKESK. This CDR3 is 16 amino acids long. V lost 5 bases, J lost 5 bases, and 7 bases stayed unmatched. The CDR3 region has the DNA TGTGCCAGCAGCAGAGGGAGGACTAGCGGGGACAATGAGCAGTTCTTC. Translation gives CASSRGRTSGDNEQFF. Based on the CDR3 plus reference TRBV14 and TRBJ2-1, the full variable domain is EAGVTQFPSHSVIEKGQTVTLRCDPISGHDNLYWYRRVMGKEIKFLLHFVKESKQDESGMPNNRFLAERTGGTYSTLKVQPAELEDSGVYFCASSRGRTSGDNEQFFGPGTRLTVL.

The chain couples TRBV5-1 to TRBJ2-2; D unresolved. Germline CDR1 and CDR2: SGHRS and YFSETQ. The CDR3 is 11 amino acids. The V end lost 8 bases, the J end lost 7 bases, and 9 bases lay between the germline ends. The CDR3 region is CASSNSGELFF. Written as DNA, the CDR3 is TGCGCCAGTTCGAATAGCGGGGAGCTGTTTTTT. Combining the CDR3 with reference TRBV5-1 and TRBJ2-2 gives the whole variable domain KAGVTQTPRYLIKTRGQQVTLSCSPISGHRSVSWYQQTPGQGLQFLFEYFSETQRNKGNFPGRFSGRQFSNSRSEMNVSTLELGDSALYLCASSNSGELFFGEGSRLTVL.

This clonotype was seen ten or more times. This chain links TRBV24-1 with TRBJ2-3; D remains unclear. Germline CDR1 and CDR2: KGHDR and SFDVKD. Deletions cut 7 bases from V and 4 bases from J, with 11 bases between. The CDR3 spans 13 residues. The CDR3 DNA reads as TGTGCCACCAGGGGTGGGCTGGCAGATACGCAGTATTTT. Its protein product is CATRGGLADTQYF.

The chain links TRBV20-1 to TRBJ1-4, with 7 nucleotides matching TRBD1. The CDR3 sequence is 14 residues long. From germline, CDR1 is DFQATT and CDR2 SNEGSKA (reference sequence). The V segment lost 3 bases and the J segment 3 bases; nucleotides outside the gene matches: 4. CDR3 protein: CSARTQGANEKLFF. The CDR3 region has the DNA TGCAGTGCTAGGACCCAGGGGGCTAATGAAAAACTGTTTTTT.

V and J are TRBV20-1 and TRBJ2-3; D ambiguous. Trimming stripped 7 bases from V and 1 base from J, with 9 bases between. This CDR3 contains 12 residues. The V gene's germline CDR1 is DFQATT and CDR2 SNEGSKA (reference sequence). The CDR3 bases are TGCAGTGTACGACTGGGCACAGATACGCAGTATTTT. Translating it yields CSVRLGTDTQYF.

DNA of the CDR3: TGTGCCAGCAGTTACGTTTTAGCCAAAAACATTCAGTACTTC. Translating it yields CASSYVLAKNIQYF. The chain combines TRBV6-2 or TRBV6-3 with TRBJ2-4; D is unclear. The CDR3 spans 14 residues. Trimming took 2 bases from V and 0 from J, leaving 5 bases between them. The V gene's germline CDR1 is MNHEY and CDR2 SVGEGT.

This clonotype was recorded at least ten times. The V gene is TRBV9, the J gene TRBJ2-1; TRBD2 agrees at 14 bases. Looked up from germline, CDR1 is SGDLS and CDR2 is YYNGEE. Trimming took 3 bases from V and 8 from J; bases not matched to a gene: 4. The CDR3 sequence is 15 residues long. The CDR3 sequence: CASSAGLAGGYEQFF. The CDR3 DNA reads as TGTGCCAGCAGCGCCGGACTAGCGGGAGGATATGAGCAGTTCTTC. The variable domain in full, with the rest retrieved from reference TRBV9 and TRBJ2-1, is DSGVTQTPKHLITATGQRVTLRCSPRSGDLSVYWYQQSLDQGLQFLIQYYNGEERAKGNILERFSAQQFPDLHSELNLSSLELGDSALYFCASSAGLAGGYEQFFGPGTRLTVL.

This clonotype is medium-sized within its sample. V and J are TRBV19 and TRBJ2-2; D possibly corresponds to TRBD1 (5 bases). Germline CDR1 and CDR2: LNHDA and SQIVND (reference sequence). The V end lost 7 bases, the J end lost 7 bases, and 19 bases lay between the germline ends. This CDR3 is 15 amino acids long. CDR3 coding DNA: TGTGCCAGTAATTTTGGCCGGCCAGGGTACGGGGAGCTGTTTTTT. Its translation is CASNFGRPGYGELFF.

This clonotype is medium-sized by share. The gene calls are TRBV4-3 and TRBJ2-1; D is unresolved. Trimming took off 1 base at V and 0 bases at J, with 7 bases between the two ends. CDR3 size: 15 residues. Germline V gene data show CDR1 as LGHNA and CDR2 as YSLEER. The CDR3, as DNA: TGCGCCAGCAGCCAAGGCGGTAACTCCTACAATGAGCAGTTCTTC. Translation: CASSQGGNSYNEQFF.

In its sample, this clonotype was seen once. The chain combines TRBV11-2 with TRBJ2-7; D unclear. Trimming removed 5 bases from V and 7 bases from J, with 15 bases in between. The germline CDR1 and CDR2 sequences are SGHAT and FQNNGV. The CDR3 sequence is 13 residues long. The CDR3 sequence is CASSHLVLREQYF. The CDR3 DNA sequence: TGTGCCAGCAGCCATCTAGTCCTACGGGAGCAGTACTTC.

This sequence joins TRBV9 and TRBJ2-3; perhaps TRBD1 as D (6 bases). The CDR3 contains 13 residues. The ends were cut back, 3 bases at V and 11 bases at J, with 16 bases in the middle. Per germline, CDR1 SGDLS and CDR2 YYNGEE. Here the CDR3 reads CASSAGQYNEQYF. The CDR3 nucleotides are TGTGCCAGCAGCGCTGGACAGTACAATGAGCAGTATTTT.

This clonotype occurred many times. This chain connects TRBV7-9 to TRBJ1-2; TRBD1 is a possible D gene (6 bases). The CDR3 has 14 amino acids. Germline V gene lookup returns CDR1 SEHNR and CDR2 FQNEAQ (reference sequence). V gave up 4 bases and J gave up 4 bases, with 13 bases separating them. The CDR3 loop is CASSWATGGYGYTF. The CDR3 DNA reads as TGTGCCAGCAGCTGGGCGACAGGTGGCTATGGCTACACCTTC. The variable domain in full, completed from reference TRBV7-9 and TRBJ1-2, reads DTGVSQNPRHKITKRGQNVTFRCDPISEHNRLYWYRQTLGQGPEFLTYFQNEAQLEKSRLLSDRFSAERPKGSFSTLEIQRTEQGDSAMYLCASSWATGGYGYTFGSGTRLTVV.

This chain joins TRBV2 and TRBJ2-7; 11 nucleotides line up with TRBD2. The CDR3 spans 15 residues. CDR1 and CDR2 from the germline V gene are SNHLY and FYNNEI. J gave up 4 bases and V 6 bases, and 8 bases lay outside the gene matches. The CDR3 bases are TGTGCCAGCAGGGATACTAGCGGGAGCGTATACGAGCAGTACTTC. This codes for CASRDTSGSVYEQYF.

This clonotype was counted many times. The chain is built from TRBV30 and TRBJ1-2; D possibly corresponds to TRBD1 (5 bases). The CDR3 runs to 14 residues. Trimming shortened V by 7 bases and J by 6 bases, and 21 bases separated the two germline ends. CDR1 GTSNPN and CDR2 SVGIG come from the germline V gene (reference sequence). The CDR3 coding sequence is TGTGCCTCAAGGGAGGCAGGGTTTTCAGATGGCTACACCTTC. Residues: CASREAGFSDGYTF.

On this clonotype: A much larger clonotype is one base distant, so this may be a read error. V usage is TRBV9 and J usage is TRBJ2-4; 7 positions agree with TRBD1. Looked up from germline, CDR1 is SGDLS and CDR2 is YYNGEE. Trimming cost V 10 bases and J 6 bases; bases outside gene matches: 13. The CDR3 loop spans 14 amino acids. The CDR3 protein is CAGTGEPGGNIQYF. As DNA, the CDR3 is TGTGCCGGCACCGGGGAGCCAGGGGGAAACATTCAGTACTTC. Supplemented by reference TRBV9 and TRBJ2-4, the full variable domain reads DSGVTQTPKHLITATGQRVTLRCSPRSGDLSVYWYQQSLDQGLQFLIQYYNGEERAKGNILERFSAQQFPDLHSELNLSSLELGDSALYFCAGTGEPGGNIQYFGAGTRLSVL.

This clonotype has ten or more counts. The chain uses TRBV28 and TRBJ2-5; perhaps D is TRBD1 or TRBD2 (5 bases each). Germline CDR1 and CDR2: MDHEN and SYDVKM. Deletions cut 6 bases from V and 1 base from J, with 18 bases between. The CDR3 consists of 16 residues. The CDR3 protein is CASSSRPGTGQETQYF. CDR3 in DNA: TGTGCCAGCAGCTCACGACCCGGGACCGGCCAAGAGACCCAGTACTTC.

The chain links TRBV20-1 to TRBJ1-6; 7 bases map to TRBD1. This CDR3 comprises 13 residues. The junction had 4 bases not matched to a gene; V was cut back by 5 bases and J by 6 bases. CDR1 and CDR2 from the germline V gene are DFQATT and SNEGSKA (reference sequence). This chain's CDR3 is CSAHGTANSPLHF. The CDR3 bases are TGCAGTGCTCATGGGACAGCTAATTCACCCCTCCACTTT.

This clonotype was recorded many times. The CDR3 loop reads CASSFDRGRGYPGNTIYF. The CDR3 region has the DNA TGTGCCAGCAGCTTCGACAGGGGCCGCGGCTACCCTGGAAACACCATATATTTT. The chain joins TRBV7-9 to TRBJ1-3, with TRBD1 matching over 8 bases. This CDR3 spans 18 amino acids. V was clipped by 3 bases and J by 2 bases; unmatched bases: 12. The germline CDR1 and CDR2 sequences are SEHNR and FQNEAQ (reference sequence).